These T cell receptor beta chains were read from a single sample in a study of blood T cells in healthy people across ages. TCRdb reprocessed the 5' RACE reads with MiXCR, giving one entry per CDR3 protein. The sample holds 550,000 to 600,000 distinct CDR3 sequences, roughly 48% seen once. Sequencing used blood. These receptors were collected from an elderly man in good health. Each CDR3 is given with its conserved first and last residue. The D gene is left open where the match is weak. Expanded clones get a size class; other rows say once, few or many, or leave the size out.

v_call,clone_size,j_call,d_call,cdr3_aa,cdr3_nt
TRBV5-6,once,TRBJ1-6,.,CASSLGGPVNSPLHF,TGTGCCAGCAGCTTGGGGGGACCGGTTAATTCACCCCTCCACTTT
TRBV5-6,.,TRBJ2-3,TRBD1,CASSWGTGMEGTQYF,TGTGCCAGCAGCTGGGGGACAGGGATGGAAGGTACGCAGTATTTT
TRBV12-3/TRBV12-4,.,TRBJ2-3,.,CASSSDFDNTDTQYF,TGTGCCAGCAGTTCCGACTTCGACAACACAGATACGCAGTATTTT
TRBV9,.,TRBJ2-3,.,CASSVHGGRADTQYF,TGTGCCAGCAGCGTTCACGGGGGGCGCGCAGATACGCAGTATTTT
TRBV21-1,few,TRBJ2-4,.,CASSKDYDLAKNIQYF,TGTGCCAGCAGCAAAGATTACGACCTAGCCAAAAACATTCAGTACTTC
TRBV20-1,.,TRBJ2-1,.,CSAIRVPYNEQFF,TGCAGTGCTATCAGGGTCCCCTACAATGAGCAGTTCTTC
TRBV7-9,few,TRBJ1-2,TRBD1,CASSLAAGTGGHGYTF,TGTGCCAGCAGCTTAGCCGCCGGGACAGGGGGCCATGGCTACACCTTC
TRBV30,.,TRBJ1-4,TRBD1,CAWSASGGQGGEKLFF,TGTGCCTGGAGTGCATCGGGGGGACAGGGAGGCGAAAAACTGTTTTTT
TRBV9,many,TRBJ2-7,TRBD2,CASSVNPGGSYEQYF,TGTGCCAGCAGCGTAAACCCGGGGGGCTCCTACGAGCAGTACTTC
TRBV9,.,TRBJ1-2,.,CASSAGQQYGYTF,TGTGCCAGCAGCGCCGGACAGCAGTATGGCTACACCTTC
TRBV7-9,.,TRBJ1-2,.,CASSLVGTTGEGYTF,TGTGCCAGCAGCTTAGTAGGCACAACCGGCGAAGGCTACACCTTC
TRBV20-1,.,TRBJ2-4,TRBD1,CSARDSTGSKNIQYF,TGCAGTGCTAGAGATTCGACAGGGAGCAAAAACATTCAGTACTTC
TRBV12-3/TRBV12-4,.,TRBJ2-7,.,CASSLRAGSGYEQYF,TGTGCCAGCAGTTTACGCGCAGGGTCTGGCTACGAGCAGTACTTC
TRBV4-3,.,TRBJ1-2,.,CASSQDGHNYGYTF,TGCGCCAGCAGCCAAGACGGACACAACTATGGCTACACCTTC
TRBV29-1,few,TRBJ2-5,TRBD1,CSVDKGAGETQYF,TGCAGCGTTGATAAGGGGGCCGGGGAGACCCAGTACTTC
TRBV20-1,.,TRBJ2-1,TRBD1,CSAREGGAYRPNEQFF,TGCAGTGCTAGGGAAGGGGGCGCCTATCGGCCCAATGAGCAGTTCTTC
TRBV20-1,.,TRBJ1-2,.,CSAREPGRTYGYTF,TGCAGTGCTAGAGAACCAGGGAGGACCTATGGCTACACCTTC
TRBV5-4,few,TRBJ2-5,TRBD2,CASSRTSGSGETQYF,TGTGCCAGCAGCCGGACTAGCGGGAGTGGGGAGACCCAGTACTTC
TRBV11-3,.,TRBJ2-5,.,CASSAAGQETQYF,TGTGCCAGCAGCGCGGCGGGGCAAGAGACCCAGTACTTC
TRBV4-3,.,TRBJ1-1,.,CASSQQRHTEAFF,TGCGCCAGCAGCCAACAGAGGCACACTGAAGCTTTCTTT
TRBV20-1,few,TRBJ2-5,.,CSARDQGRQETQYF,TGCAGTGCTAGAGATCAAGGCAGACAAGAGACCCAGTACTTC
TRBV29-1,.,TRBJ1-2,.,CSVEPGAQIYGYTF,TGCAGCGTTGAACCCGGGGCCCAGATCTATGGCTACACCTTC